This TCR beta chain was documented in a study of graft-versus-host responses after intestinal transplantation. Overall study: Recipients were all induced with anti-thymocyte globulin, then given tacrolimus and steroids for around 3 years.

Graft tissue was processed to release intraepithelial and lamina propria lymphocytes. Study-wide findings and caveats: There were GvH clones found in recipient marrow, and some of them appeared first in ileum or blood.

This table comes from immunoSEQ multiplex PCR, and its TCRdb copy is limited to in-frame clones, with some not included. The data contain roughly 16,000 clones, roughly 83% of them singletons. As concerns this clone: Its antigen is currently unknown.

Germline CDR1 is MNHNY and CDR2 is SVGAGI (reference sequence). This CDR3 has 12 amino acids. V shed 8 bases and J shed 0 bases, with 4 bases lying between them. The clonotype comes from a human patient who received an intestinal transplant, so some T cells may come from the graft donor. The material was ileum tissue, obtained about 600 days after intestinal transplantation. The chain uses TRBV6-6 and TRBJ2-2; no firm D call. The CDR3 loop reads CASVPNTGELFF. As DNA, the CDR3 is TGTGCCAGCGTCCCGAACACCGGGGAGCTGTTTTTT.